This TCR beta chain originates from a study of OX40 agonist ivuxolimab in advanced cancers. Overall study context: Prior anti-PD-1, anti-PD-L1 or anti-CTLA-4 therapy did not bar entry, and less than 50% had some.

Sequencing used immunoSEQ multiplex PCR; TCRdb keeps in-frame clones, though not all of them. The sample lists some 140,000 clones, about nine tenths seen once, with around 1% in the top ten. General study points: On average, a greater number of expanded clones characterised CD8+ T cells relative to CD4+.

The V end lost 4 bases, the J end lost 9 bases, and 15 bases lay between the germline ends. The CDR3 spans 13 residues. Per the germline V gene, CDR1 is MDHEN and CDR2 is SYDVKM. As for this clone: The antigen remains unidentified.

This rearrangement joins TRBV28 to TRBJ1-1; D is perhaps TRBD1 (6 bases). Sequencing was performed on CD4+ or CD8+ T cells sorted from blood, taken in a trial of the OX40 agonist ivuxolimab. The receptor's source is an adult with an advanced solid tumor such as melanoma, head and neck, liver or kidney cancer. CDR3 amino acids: CASSSPRGIQAFF. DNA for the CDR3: TGTGCCAGCAGTTCCCCCAGGGGCATTCAAGCTTTCTTT. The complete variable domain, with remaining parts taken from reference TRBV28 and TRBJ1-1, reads DVKVTQSSRYLVKRTGEKVFLECVQDMDHENMFWYRQDPGLGLRLIYFSYDVKMKEKGDIPEGYSVSREKKERFSLILESASTNQTSMYLCASSSPRGIQAFFGQGTRLTVV.